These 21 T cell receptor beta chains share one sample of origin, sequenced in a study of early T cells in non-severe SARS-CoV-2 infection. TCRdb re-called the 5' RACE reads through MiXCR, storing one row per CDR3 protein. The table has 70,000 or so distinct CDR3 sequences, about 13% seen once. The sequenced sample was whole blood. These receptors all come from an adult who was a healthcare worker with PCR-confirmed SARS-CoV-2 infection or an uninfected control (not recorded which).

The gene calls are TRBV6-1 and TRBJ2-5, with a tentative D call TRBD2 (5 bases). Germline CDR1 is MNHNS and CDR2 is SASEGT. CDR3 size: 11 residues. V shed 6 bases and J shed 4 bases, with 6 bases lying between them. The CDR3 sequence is CASREGETQYF. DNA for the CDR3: TGTGCCAGCAGAGAGGGAGAGACCCAGTACTTC.

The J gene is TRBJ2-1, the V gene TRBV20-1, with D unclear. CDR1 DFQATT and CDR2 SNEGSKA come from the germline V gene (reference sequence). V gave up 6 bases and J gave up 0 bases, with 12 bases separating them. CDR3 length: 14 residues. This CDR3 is CSAPPPDSYNEQFF. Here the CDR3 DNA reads TGCAGTGCCCCACCCCCAGACTCCTACAATGAGCAGTTCTTC.

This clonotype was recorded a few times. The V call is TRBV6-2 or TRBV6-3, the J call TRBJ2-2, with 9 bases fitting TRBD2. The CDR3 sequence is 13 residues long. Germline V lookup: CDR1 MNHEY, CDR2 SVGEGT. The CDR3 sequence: CVAGTSYGGELFF. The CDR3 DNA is TGTGTCGCCGGGACTAGCTACGGCGGGGAGCTGTTTTTT.

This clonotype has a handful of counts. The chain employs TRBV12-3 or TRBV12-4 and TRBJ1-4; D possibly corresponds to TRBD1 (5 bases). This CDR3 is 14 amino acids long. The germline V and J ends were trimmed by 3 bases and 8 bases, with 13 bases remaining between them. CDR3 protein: CASSFRGNGEKLFF. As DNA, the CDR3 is TGTGCCAGCAGTTTCCGGGGGAATGGGGAAAAACTGTTTTTT.

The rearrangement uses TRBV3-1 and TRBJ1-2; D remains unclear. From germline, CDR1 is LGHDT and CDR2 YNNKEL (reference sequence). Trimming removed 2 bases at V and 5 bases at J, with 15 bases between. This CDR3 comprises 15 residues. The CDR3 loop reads CASSQQAGRPYGYTF. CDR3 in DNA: TGTGCCAGCAGCCAACAAGCCGGGAGACCATATGGCTACACCTTC. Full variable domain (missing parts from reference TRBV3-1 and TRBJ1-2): DTAVSQTPKYLVTQMGNDKSIKCEQNLGHDTMYWYKQDSKKFLKIMFSYNNKELIINETVPNRFSPKSPDKAHLNLHINSLELGDSAVYFCASSQQAGRPYGYTFGSGTRLTVV.

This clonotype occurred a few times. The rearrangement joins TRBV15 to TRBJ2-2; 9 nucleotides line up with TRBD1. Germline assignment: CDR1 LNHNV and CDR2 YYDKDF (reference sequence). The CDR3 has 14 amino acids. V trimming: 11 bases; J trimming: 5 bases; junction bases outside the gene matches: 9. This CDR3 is CASKLTGGTGELFF. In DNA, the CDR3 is TGTGCCTCCAAACTGACAGGGGGAACCGGGGAGCTGTTTTTT.

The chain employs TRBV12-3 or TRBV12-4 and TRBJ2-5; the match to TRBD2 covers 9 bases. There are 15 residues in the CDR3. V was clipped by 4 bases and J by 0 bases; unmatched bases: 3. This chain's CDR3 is CASSSLAGYQETQYF. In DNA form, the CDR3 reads TGTGCCAGCAGTTCTCTAGCGGGGTACCAAGAGACCCAGTACTTC.

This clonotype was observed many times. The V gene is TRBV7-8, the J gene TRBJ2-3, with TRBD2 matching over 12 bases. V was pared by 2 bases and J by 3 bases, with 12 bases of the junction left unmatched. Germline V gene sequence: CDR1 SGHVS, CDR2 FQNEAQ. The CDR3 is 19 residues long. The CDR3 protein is CASSLNLAGGQHRTDTQYF. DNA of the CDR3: TGTGCCAGCAGCTTAAATCTAGCGGGGGGGCAACATAGGACAGATACGCAGTATTTT.

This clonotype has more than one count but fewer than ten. CDR3 sequence: CASSRGGRNTGELFF. CDR3 DNA: TGTGCCAGCAGCCGCGGAGGAAGGAACACCGGGGAGCTGTTTTTT. The chain has TRBV5-4 and TRBJ2-2; D is perhaps TRBD2 (5 bases). The V gene lost 4 bases and the J gene lost 1 base, with 11 bases spanning the gap. Germline V gene lookup returns CDR1 SGHNT and CDR2 YYREEE (reference sequence). The CDR3 is made up of 15 amino acids.

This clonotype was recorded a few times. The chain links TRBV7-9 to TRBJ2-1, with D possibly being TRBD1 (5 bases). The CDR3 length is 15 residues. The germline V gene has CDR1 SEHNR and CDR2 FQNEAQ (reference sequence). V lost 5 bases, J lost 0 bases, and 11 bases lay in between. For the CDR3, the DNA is TGTGCCAGCAGCGCCCGACAGTACTCCTACAATGAGCAGTTCTTC. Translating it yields CASSARQYSYNEQFF.

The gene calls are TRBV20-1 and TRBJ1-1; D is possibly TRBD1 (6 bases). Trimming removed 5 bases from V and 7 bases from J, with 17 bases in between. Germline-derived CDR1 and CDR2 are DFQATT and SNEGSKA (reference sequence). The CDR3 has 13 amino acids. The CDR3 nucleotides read TGCAGTGCTTCGCTAATAAAACAGGGTGAAGCTTTCTTT. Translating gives CSASLIKQGEAFF.

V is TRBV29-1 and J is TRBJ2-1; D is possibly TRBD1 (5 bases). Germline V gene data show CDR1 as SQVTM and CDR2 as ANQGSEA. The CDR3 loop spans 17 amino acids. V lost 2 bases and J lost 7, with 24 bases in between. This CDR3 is CSVESRIWGGPKNEQFF. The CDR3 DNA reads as TGCAGCGTTGAAAGTCGAATTTGGGGCGGACCTAAAAATGAGCAGTTCTTC.

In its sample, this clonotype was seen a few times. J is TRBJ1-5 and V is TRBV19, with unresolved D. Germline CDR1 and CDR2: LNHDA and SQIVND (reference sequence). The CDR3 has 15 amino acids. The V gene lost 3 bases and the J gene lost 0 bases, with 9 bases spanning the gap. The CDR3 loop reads CASSISTTSNQPQHF. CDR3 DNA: TGTGCCAGTAGTATCTCGACAACTAGCAATCAGCCCCAGCATTTT.

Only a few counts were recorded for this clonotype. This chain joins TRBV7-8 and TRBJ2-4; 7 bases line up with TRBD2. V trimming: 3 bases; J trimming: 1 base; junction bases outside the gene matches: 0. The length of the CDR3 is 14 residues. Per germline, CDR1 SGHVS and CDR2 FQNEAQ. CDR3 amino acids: CASSFSGAKNIQYF. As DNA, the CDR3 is TGTGCCAGCAGCTTTAGCGGGGCCAAAAACATTCAGTACTTC.

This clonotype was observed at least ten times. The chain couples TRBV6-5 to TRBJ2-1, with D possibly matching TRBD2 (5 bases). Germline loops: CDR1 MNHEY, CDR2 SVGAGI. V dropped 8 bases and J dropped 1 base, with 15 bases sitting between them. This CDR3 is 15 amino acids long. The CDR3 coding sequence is TGTGCCAGCGGACTCTCCGCGGGTTCCTACAATGAGCAGTTCTTC. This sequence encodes CASGLSAGSYNEQFF.

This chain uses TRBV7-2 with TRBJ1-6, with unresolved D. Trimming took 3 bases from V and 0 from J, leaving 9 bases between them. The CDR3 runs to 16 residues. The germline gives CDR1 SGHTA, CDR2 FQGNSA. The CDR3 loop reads CASSFSGSSYNSPLHF. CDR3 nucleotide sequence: TGTGCCAGCAGCTTTAGCGGAAGCTCCTATAATTCACCCCTCCACTTT.

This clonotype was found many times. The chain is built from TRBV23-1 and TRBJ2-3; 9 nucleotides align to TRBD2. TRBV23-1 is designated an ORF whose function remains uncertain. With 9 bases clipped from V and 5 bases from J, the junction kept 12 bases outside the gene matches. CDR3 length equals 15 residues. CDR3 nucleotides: TGCGCCAGTCCGACCGGGACTAGCTGGGAAGATACGCAGTATTTT. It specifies CASPTGTSWEDTQYF.

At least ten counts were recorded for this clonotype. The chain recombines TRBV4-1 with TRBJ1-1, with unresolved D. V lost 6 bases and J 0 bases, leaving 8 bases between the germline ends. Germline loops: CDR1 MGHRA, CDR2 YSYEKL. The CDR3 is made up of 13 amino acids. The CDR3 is CASRHTLNTEAFF. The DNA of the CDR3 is TGCGCCAGCAGGCATACACTGAACACTGAAGCTTTCTTT.

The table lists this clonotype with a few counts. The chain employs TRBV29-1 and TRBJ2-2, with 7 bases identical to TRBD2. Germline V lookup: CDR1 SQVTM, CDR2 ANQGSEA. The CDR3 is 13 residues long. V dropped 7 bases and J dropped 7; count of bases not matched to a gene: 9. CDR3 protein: CSAGGTRSGELFF. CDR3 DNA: TGCAGCGCCGGGGGGACCAGGAGCGGGGAGCTGTTTTTT.

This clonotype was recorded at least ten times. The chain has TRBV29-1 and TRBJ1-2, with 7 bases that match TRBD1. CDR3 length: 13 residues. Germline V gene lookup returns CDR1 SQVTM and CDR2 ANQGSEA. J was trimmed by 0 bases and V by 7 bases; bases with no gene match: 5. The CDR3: CSGWDRSNYGYTF. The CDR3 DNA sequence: TGCAGCGGATGGGACAGATCTAACTATGGCTACACCTTC.

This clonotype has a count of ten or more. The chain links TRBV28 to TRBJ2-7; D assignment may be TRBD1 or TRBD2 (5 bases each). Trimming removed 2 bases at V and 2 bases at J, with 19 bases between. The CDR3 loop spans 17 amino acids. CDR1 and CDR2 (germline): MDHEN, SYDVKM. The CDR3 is CASSLLPRGQGAYEQYF. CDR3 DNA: TGTGCCAGCAGTTTACTACCTCGGGGCCAGGGTGCCTACGAGCAGTACTTC. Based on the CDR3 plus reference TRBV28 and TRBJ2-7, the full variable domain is DVKVTQSSRYLVKRTGEKVFLECVQDMDHENMFWYRQDPGLGLRLIYFSYDVKMKEKGDIPEGYSVSREKKERFSLILESASTNQTSMYLCASSLLPRGQGAYEQYFGPGTRLTVT.